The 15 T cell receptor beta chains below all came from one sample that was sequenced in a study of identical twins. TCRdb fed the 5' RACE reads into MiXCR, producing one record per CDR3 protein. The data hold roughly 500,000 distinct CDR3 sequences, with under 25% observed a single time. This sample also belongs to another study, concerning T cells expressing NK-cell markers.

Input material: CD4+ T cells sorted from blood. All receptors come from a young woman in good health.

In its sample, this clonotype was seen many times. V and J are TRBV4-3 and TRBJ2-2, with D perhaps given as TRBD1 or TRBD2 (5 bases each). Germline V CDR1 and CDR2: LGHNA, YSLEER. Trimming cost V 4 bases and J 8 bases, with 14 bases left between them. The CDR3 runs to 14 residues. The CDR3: CASSRDAFRGELFF. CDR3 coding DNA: TGCGCCAGCAGCCGGGACGCTTTTCGGGGGGAGCTGTTTTTT.

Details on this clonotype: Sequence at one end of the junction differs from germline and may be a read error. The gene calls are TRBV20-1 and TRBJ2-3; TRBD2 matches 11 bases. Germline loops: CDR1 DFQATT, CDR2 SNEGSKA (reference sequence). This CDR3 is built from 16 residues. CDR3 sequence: CSATGLAEISADTQYF. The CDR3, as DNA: TGCAGTGCAACGGGACTAGCGGAAATAAGCGCAGATACGCAGTACTTT.

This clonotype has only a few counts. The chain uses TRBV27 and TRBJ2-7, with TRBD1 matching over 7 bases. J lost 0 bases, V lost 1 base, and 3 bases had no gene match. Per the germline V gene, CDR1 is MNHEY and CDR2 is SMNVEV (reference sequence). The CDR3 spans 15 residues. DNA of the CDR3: TGTGCCAGCAGTTTATGGGACAGCAGCTCCTACGAGCAGTACTTC. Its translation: CASSLWDSSSYEQYF.

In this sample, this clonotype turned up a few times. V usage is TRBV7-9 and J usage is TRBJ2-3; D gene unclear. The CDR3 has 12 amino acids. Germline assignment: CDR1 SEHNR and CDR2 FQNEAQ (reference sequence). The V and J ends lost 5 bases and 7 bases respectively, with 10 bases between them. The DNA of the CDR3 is TGTGCCAGCAGCCCCCTGGCCTATACGCAGTATTTT. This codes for CASSPLAYTQYF.

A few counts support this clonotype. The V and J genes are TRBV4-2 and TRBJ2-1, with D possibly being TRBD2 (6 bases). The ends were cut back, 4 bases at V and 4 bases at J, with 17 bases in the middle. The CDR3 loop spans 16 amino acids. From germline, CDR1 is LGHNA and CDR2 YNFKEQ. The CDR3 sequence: CASSLQDNRGYNEQFF. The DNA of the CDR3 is TGTGCCAGCAGCCTACAAGATAACCGGGGGTACAATGAGCAGTTCTTC.

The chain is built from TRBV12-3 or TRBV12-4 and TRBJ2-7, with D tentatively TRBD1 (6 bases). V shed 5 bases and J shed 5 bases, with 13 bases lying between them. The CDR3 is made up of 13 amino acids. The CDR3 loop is CASSQQGIHEQYF. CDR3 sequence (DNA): TGTGCCAGCAGTCAACAGGGTATCCACGAGCAGTACTTC.

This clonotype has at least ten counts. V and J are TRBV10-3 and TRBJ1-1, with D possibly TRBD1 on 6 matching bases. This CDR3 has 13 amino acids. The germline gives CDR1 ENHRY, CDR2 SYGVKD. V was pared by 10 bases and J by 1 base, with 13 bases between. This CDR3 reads CATRGLQNTEAFF. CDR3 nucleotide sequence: TGTGCCACCCGGGGGCTCCAGAACACTGAAGCTTTCTTT.

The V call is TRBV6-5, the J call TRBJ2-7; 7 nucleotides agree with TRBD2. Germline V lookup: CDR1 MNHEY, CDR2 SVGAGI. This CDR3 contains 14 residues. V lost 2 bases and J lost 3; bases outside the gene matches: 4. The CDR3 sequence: CASSYRASGYEQYF. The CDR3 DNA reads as TGTGCCAGCAGTTACCGGGCTAGCGGCTACGAGCAGTACTTC.

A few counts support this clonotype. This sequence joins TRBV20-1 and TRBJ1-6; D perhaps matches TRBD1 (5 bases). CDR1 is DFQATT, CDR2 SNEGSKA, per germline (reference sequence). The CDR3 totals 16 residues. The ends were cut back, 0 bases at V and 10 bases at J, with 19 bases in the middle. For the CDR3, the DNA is TGCAGTGCTAGAGATTCCGGACGGGGCGGGAAATCACCCCTCCACTTT. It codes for CSARDSGRGGKSPLHF.

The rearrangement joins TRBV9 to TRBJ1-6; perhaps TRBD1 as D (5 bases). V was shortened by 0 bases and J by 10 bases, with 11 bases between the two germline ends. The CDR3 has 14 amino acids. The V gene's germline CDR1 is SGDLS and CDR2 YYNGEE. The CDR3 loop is CASSVDSKGSPLHF. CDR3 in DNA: TGTGCCAGCAGCGTAGACTCGAAGGGGTCACCCCTCCACTTT. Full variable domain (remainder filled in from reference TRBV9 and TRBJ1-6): DSGVTQTPKHLITATGQRVTLRCSPRSGDLSVYWYQQSLDQGLQFLIQYYNGEERAKGNILERFSAQQFPDLHSELNLSSLELGDSALYFCASSVDSKGSPLHFGNGTRLTVT.

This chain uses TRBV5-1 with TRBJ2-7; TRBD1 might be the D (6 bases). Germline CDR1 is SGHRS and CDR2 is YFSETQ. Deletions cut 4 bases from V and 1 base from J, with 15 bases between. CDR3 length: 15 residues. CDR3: CASSTTGLSSYEQYF. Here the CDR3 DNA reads TGCGCCAGCAGCACTACAGGGCTTTCGTCCTACGAGCAGTACTTC. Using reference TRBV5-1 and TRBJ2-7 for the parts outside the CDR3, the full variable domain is KAGVTQTPRYLIKTRGQQVTLSCSPISGHRSVSWYQQTPGQGLQFLFEYFSETQRNKGNFPGRFSGRQFSNSRSEMNVSTLELGDSALYLCASSTTGLSSYEQYFGPGTRLTVT.

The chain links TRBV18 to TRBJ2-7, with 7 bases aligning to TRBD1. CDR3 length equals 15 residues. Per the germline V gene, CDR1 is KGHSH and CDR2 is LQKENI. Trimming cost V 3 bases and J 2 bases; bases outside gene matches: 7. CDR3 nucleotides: TGTGCCAGCTCACCCCCGGGACAGCCAACCTACGAGCAGTACTTC. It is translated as CASSPPGQPTYEQYF.

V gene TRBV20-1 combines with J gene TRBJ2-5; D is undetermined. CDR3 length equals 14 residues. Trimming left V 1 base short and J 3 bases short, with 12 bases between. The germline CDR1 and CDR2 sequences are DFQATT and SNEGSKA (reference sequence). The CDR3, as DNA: TGCAGTGCTAGAGCGGTGAAGGGTGAAGAGACCCAGTACTTC. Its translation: CSARAVKGEETQYF.

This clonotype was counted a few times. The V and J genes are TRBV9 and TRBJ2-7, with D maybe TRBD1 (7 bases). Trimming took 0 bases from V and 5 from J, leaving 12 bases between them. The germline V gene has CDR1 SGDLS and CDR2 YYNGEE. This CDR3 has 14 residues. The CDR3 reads CASSVAGGLDEQYF. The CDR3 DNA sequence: TGTGCCAGCAGCGTAGCAGGGGGGTTGGACGAGCAGTACTTC.

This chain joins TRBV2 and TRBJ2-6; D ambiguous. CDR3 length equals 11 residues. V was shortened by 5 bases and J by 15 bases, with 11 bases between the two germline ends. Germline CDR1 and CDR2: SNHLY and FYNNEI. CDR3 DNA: TGTGCCAGCAGTCGGTTAGTATCCCTGACTTTC. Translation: CASSRLVSLTF.